One T cell receptor (beta chain) is described in this entry. As yet, its antigen is unknown. Measured with immunoSEQ multiplex PCR; TCRdb has only the in-frame clones, and not every one. There are 200,000 to 300,000 clones in the sample; around 85% occur only once, and under 3% lies in the top ten. Sample treatment: 15 to 20 received Ad26.COV2.S at low or high dose, single or two shots; 5 received placebo; per-sample allocation not given. Day 63 after the first injection of vaccine or placebo was the sampling time. The sample belongs to a study of Ad26.COV2.S vaccination and SARS-CoV-2 variants. Points from the study as a whole: Once vaccination had occurred, spike-specific CD8+ and CD4+ T cell responses reportedly showed substantial breadth.

V lost 5 bases to trimming and J lost 1 base; unmatched junction nucleotides: 5. Germline CDR1 and CDR2: SGHNT and YYREEE (reference sequence). The CDR3 loop spans 15 amino acids. V gene TRBV5-4 combines with J gene TRBJ2-1; the match to TRBD1 covers 8 bases. The receptor's source is a person between 18 and 60 years old who received the Ad26.COV2.S COVID-19 vaccine or a placebo. The specimen was peripheral blood, collected in a trial of Ad26.COV2.S vaccine versus placebo. The CDR3 bases are TGTGCCAGCAGATCGCAGGGGGCGTCCTACAATGAGCAGTTCTTC. Its protein is CASRSQGASYNEQFF.